This T cell receptor (beta chain) emerged from a study of identical twins. This clonotype was seen more than once but under ten times. Each CDR3 protein gets one entry after TCRdb re-called the 5' RACE reads with MiXCR. This sample has around 480,000 distinct CDR3 sequences; 11% to 15% occur once, and the top ten carry 0.5% to 0.65%. Trimming cost V 1 base and J 4 bases, with 22 bases left between them. CDR1 and CDR2 (germline): MNHEY, SVGAGI. The CDR3 spans 18 residues. This same sample was also taken into another study, of yellow fever vaccine responses in identical twins.

This rearrangement joins TRBV6-5 to TRBJ2-5; tentative D call: TRBD1 (8 bases). This TCR came from a woman aged 18-29 years in good health. Material for sequencing was CD4+ T cells sorted from blood. The CDR3: CASSYFGQGRRERETQYF. For the CDR3, the DNA is TGTGCCAGCAGTTACTTTGGACAGGGTCGGCGGGAGAGAGAGACCCAGTACTTC.